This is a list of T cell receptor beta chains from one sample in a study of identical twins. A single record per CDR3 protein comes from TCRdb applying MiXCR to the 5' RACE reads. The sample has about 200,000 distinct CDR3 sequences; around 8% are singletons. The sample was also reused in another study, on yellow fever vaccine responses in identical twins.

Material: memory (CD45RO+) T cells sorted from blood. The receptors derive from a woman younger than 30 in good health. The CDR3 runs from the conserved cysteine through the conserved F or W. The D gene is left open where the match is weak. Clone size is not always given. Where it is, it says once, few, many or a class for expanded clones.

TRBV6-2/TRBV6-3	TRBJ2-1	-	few	TGTGCCAGCAGTGGGGACTCCTACAATGAGCAGTTCTTC	CASSGDSYNEQFF
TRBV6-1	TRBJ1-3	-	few	TGTGCCAGCAGTGGACGGACAGCTGGAAACACCATATATTTT	CASSGRTAGNTIYF
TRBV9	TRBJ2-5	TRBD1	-	TGTGCCAGCAGCGTAACTCCGGGACAGGGCGGTCAAGAGACCCAGTACTTC	CASSVTPGQGGQETQYF
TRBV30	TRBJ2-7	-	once	TGTGCCTGGAGGGTCCAGGGGTTTTACTCCTACGAGCAGTACTTC	CAWRVQGFYSYEQYF
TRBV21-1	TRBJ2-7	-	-	TGTGCCAGCACCAAAGGTGGTAATCCAGCGGGAGGTAGAGAGCAGTACTTC	CASTKGGNPAGGREQYF
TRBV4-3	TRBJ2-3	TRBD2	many	TGCGCCAGCAGCCAGTTTGCCGGACTAGCGGCAACAGATACGCAGTATTTT	CASSQFAGLAATDTQYF
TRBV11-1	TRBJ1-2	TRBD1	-	TGTGCCAGCAGCCACGGCATACAGGGGAGTGGCTACACCTTC	CASSHGIQGSGYTF
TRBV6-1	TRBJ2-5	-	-	TGTGCCAGCAGTCAACAGACGGGGGTCAGGGAGACCCAGTACTTC	CASSQQTGVRETQYF
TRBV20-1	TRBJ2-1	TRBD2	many	TGCAGTGCTAGAAGACCTAGCGGAGGTTACAATGAGCAGTTCTTC	CSARRPSGGYNEQFF
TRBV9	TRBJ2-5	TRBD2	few	TGTGCCAGCAGCCGACCGGGACTAGCATACCAAGAGACCCAGTACTTC	CASSRPGLAYQETQYF
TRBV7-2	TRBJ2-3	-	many	TGTGCCAGCAGCTTAATTTGGGGCACAGATACGCAGTATTTT	CASSLIWGTDTQYF
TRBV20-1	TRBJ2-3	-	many	TGCAGTGCTAGGCCCCTATTGAGTCGGGGAGCAGATACGCAGTATTTT	CSARPLLSRGADTQYF
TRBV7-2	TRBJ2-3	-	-	TGTGCCAGCAGCATCGTGGATACGCAGTATTTT	CASSIVDTQYF
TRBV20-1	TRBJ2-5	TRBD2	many	TGCAGCGGGAAGCGGGGGGGTGGAGAGACCCAGTACTTC	CSGKRGGGETQYF
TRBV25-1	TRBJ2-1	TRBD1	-	TGTGCCAGCAGTGAATTGGAAGGGGGCGCGGGCAGCAATGAGCAGTTCTTC	CASSELEGGAGSNEQFF
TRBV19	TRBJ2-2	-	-	TGTGCCAGTATGGCCACAGGAGGGACCGGGGAGCTGTTTTTT	CASMATGGTGELFF
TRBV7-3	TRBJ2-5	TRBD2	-	TGTGCCAGCAGCTGGGGACTAGCTGAGACCCAGTACTTC	CASSWGLAETQYF
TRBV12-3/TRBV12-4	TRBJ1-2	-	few	TGTGCCAGCAGTTTAGATTTCGGCAGATTTGGTGGCTACACCTTC	CASSLDFGRFGGYTF
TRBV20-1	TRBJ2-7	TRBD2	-	TGCAGTGCTAGAGGTTTGGCGGGGGTAATCTACGAGCAGTACTTC	CSARGLAGVIYEQYF
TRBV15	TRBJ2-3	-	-	TGTGCCACCAGCAGCGGGCAACACACAGATACGCAGTATTTT	CATSSGQHTDTQYF
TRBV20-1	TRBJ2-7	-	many	TGCAGTGCTAGAGGAAGGTGGTTGGACGAGCAGTACTTC	CSARGRWLDEQYF
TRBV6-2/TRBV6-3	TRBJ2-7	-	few	TGTGCCAGCAGTTACTTTGTTGGTCCTAGCAGATCCTACGAGCAGTACTTC	CASSYFVGPSRSYEQYF
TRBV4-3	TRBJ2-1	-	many	TGCGCCAGCAGCCAAGAACTAGGGGGATACGATGAGCAGTTCTTC	CASSQELGGYDEQFF
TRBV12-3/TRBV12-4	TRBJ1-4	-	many	TGTGCCAGCAGTCCCTCCCCAGGAAAACTGTTTTTT	CASSPSPGKLFF
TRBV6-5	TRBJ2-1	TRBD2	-	TGTGCCAGCAGTTACTCCGGGCTAGCGGGGGGCAGCTCCTACAATGAGCAGTTCTTC	CASSYSGLAGGSSYNEQFF
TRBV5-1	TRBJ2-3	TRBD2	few	TGCGCCAGCTCGCCACTCCTAGCGGGGGGCACAGATACGCAGTATTTT	CASSPLLAGGTDTQYF
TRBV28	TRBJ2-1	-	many	TGTGCCAGCAGTCCGAGGACTACTCTCAATGAGCAGTTCTTC	CASSPRTTLNEQFF
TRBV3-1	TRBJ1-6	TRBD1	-	TGTGCCAGCAGCCAAGGGTGGGGACAGCAGAATTCACCCCTCCACTTT	CASSQGWGQQNSPLHF
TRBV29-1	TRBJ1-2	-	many	TGCAGCGTTGGACCGATCGCAAACTATGGCTACACCTTC	CSVGPIANYGYTF
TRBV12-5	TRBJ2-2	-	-	TGTGCTAGTGGTTTGGTAGGAATTCTGGACACCGGGGAGCTGTTTTTT	CASGLVGILDTGELFF
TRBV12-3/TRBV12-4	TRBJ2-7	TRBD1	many	TGTGCCAGCAGTTTAGGGCCCAGAAGGACAGGGGGATACGAGCAGTACTTC	CASSLGPRRTGGYEQYF
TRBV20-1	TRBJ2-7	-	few	TGCAGTGGGGATAAATCCTCCTACGAGCAGTACTTC	CSGDKSSYEQYF
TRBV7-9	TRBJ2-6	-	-	TGTGCCAGCAGCTTAGCTGGCAACAACGTCCTGACTTTC	CASSLAGNNVLTF
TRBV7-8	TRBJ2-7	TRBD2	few	TGTGCCAGCAGCTTAGGGAACCGAGGACTAGCGGGAGGGCGAGACGAGCAGTACTTC	CASSLGNRGLAGGRDEQYF